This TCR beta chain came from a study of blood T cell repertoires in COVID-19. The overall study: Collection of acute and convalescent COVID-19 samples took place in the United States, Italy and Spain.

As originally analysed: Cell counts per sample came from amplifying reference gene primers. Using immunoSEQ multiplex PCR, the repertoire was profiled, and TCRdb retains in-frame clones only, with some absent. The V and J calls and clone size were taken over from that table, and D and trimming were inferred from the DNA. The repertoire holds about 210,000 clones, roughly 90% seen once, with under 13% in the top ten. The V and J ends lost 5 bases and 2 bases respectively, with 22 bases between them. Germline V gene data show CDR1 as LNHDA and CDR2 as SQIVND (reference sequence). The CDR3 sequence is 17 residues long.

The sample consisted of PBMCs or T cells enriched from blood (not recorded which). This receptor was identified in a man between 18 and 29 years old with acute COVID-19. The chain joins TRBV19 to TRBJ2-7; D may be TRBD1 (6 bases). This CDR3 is CASSQGNFRGQTYEQYF. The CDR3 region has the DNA TGTGCCAGTAGTCAGGGAAATTTCAGGGGCCAGACCTACGAGCAGTACTTC.